The rows below give T cell receptor beta chains drawn from one sample of a study of kidney transplant recipient with SARS-CoV-2 infection. TCRdb called the reads again in MiXCR, with one record for every CDR3 protein. The table records roughly 230,000 distinct CDR3 sequences, around 28% of them present only once. This specimen consisted of a blood sample, obtained at baseline and on day 111 from a kidney transplant recipient. These receptors originate from a male patient younger than 45 who had COVID-19 and was a kidney transplant recipient. The T cells may partly be graft donor cells. Both conserved end residues are part of each CDR3. D genes are given only for firm matches. Rows may omit the clone size; those that give it use once, few, many or a size class.

V	J	size	D	DNA	CDR3
TRBV12-3/TRBV12-4	TRBJ2-7	many	TRBD2	TGTGCCAGCAGAAAGACTAGCGGGGGTTACGAGCAGTACTTC	CASRKTSGGYEQYF
TRBV20-1	TRBJ2-2	many	TRBD1	TGCAGTGCTAGAGGGACAGGCAACACCGGGGAGCTGTTTTTT	CSARGTGNTGELFF
TRBV12-3/TRBV12-4	TRBJ2-3	NA	NA	TGTGCCAGCAGTCTCTCGAGCGGAACTGAAACGCAGTATTTT	CASSLSSGTETQYF
TRBV19	TRBJ1-3	many	NA	TGTGCCAGTAGTCCCCGGGACGTGCTCTCTGGAAACACCATATATTTT	CASSPRDVLSGNTIYF
TRBV10-3	TRBJ2-4	few	TRBD1	TGTGCCATCAGTGAGTCTACAGGGGGGATTGTAAACATTCAGTACTTC	CAISESTGGIVNIQYF
TRBV4-2	TRBJ1-4	many	NA	TGTGCCAGCAGCCAAGATCTGGGGGAGTCTAATGAAAAACTGTTTTTT	CASSQDLGESNEKLFF
TRBV20-1	TRBJ2-1	few	TRBD2	TGCAGTGCTAGAAATCGGGGGGTCTCCTACAATGAGCAGTTCTTC	CSARNRGVSYNEQFF
TRBV2	TRBJ2-7	many	TRBD1	TGTGCCAGCACAGAACTGACAGGGCGGAGTGGCGAGCAGTACTTC	CASTELTGRSGEQYF
TRBV7-9	TRBJ2-7	NA	TRBD1	TGTGCCAGCGGCTTAGGACAGGCCTACGAGCAGTACTTC	CASGLGQAYEQYF
TRBV9	TRBJ2-3	NA	NA	TGTGCCAGCAGCGTAGTTCCGGGAGATACGCAGTATTTT	CASSVVPGDTQYF
TRBV7-9	TRBJ1-2	many	NA	TGTGCCAGCAGCGGAGATCCATACCATGGAAAGACCTATGGCTACACCTTC	CASSGDPYHGKTYGYTF
TRBV19	TRBJ2-7	many	TRBD1	TGTGCCAGTAGTACGGACAGGGGTTCGCCGAGCAGGTACTTC	CASSTDRGSPSRYF
TRBV19	TRBJ2-2	many	TRBD2	TGTGCCAGTAGTATACAGGGTCGGACTAGCGGGAGGTTCGGGGAGCTGTTTTTT	CASSIQGRTSGRFGELFF
TRBV23-1	TRBJ2-3	few	TRBD2	TGCGCCAGCAGTCGCTTCCGCGGACTAGTCACCACAGATACGCAGTATTTT	CASSRFRGLVTTDTQYF
TRBV7-3	TRBJ2-3	many	NA	TGTGCCAGCAGCTTAACGGAGGGGGCAGATACGCAGTATTTT	CASSLTEGADTQYF
TRBV24-1	TRBJ1-2	many	NA	TGTGCCACCAGTCCGGGGTGTAGTACCAGAAAGACCTATGGCTACACCTTC	CATSPGCSTRKTYGYTF
TRBV20-1	TRBJ1-2	few	NA	TGCAGTGCTAGAGCCCTCCAGGGATTAGGCGGCTACACCTTC	CSARALQGLGGYTF
TRBV3-1	TRBJ1-1	many	NA	TGTGCCAGCAGCGTTGTGGATCCCATTTCAATTCGCACTGAAGCTTTCTTT	CASSVVDPISIRTEAFF
TRBV6-5	TRBJ2-7	many	NA	TGTGCCAGCAGTTACCTCCCTTTGGGACAAAGAAAGTACGAGCAGTACTTC	CASSYLPLGQRKYEQYF
TRBV15	TRBJ2-6	NA	TRBD1	TGTGCCACCAGTAGAAAGGTTCAGGGGGTGGTAGGCTGGGCCAACGTCCTGACTTTC	CATSRKVQGVVGWANVLTF
TRBV5-5	TRBJ1-5	many	TRBD1	TGTGCCAGCAGGGGACAGGGGGGAAATCAGCCCCAGCATTTT	CASRGQGGNQPQHF
TRBV21-1	TRBJ2-3	many	NA	TGTGCCAGCAGGGTCTTCGTAGCTACAGTCATGCAAGATACGCAGTATTTT	CASRVFVATVMQDTQYF
TRBV5-3	TRBJ1-2	many	NA	TGTGCCAGAGACGTAGTAGTGGTGAGAAAGACCTATGGCTACACCTTC	CARDVVVVRKTYGYTF
TRBV6-4	TRBJ1-2	many	NA	TGTGCCAGCAGTTTAACTACCTCACACGGAAAGACCTATGGCTACACCTTC	CASSLTTSHGKTYGYTF
TRBV11-2	TRBJ2-7	many	TRBD1	TGTGCCAGCAGCTCCTACAGGGGTCAAGCCTACGAGCAGTACTTC	CASSSYRGQAYEQYF
TRBV6-1	TRBJ1-3	many	TRBD1	TGTGCCAGCAGTGCCCACCCCAAGACAGGGACTGGAAACACCATATATTTT	CASSAHPKTGTGNTIYF
TRBV7-2	TRBJ2-1	many	NA	TGTGCCAGCAGCTTAGACGTTGCGGCAAGGGGCAACAATGAGCAGTTCTTC	CASSLDVAARGNNEQFF
TRBV29-1	TRBJ1-6	many	TRBD1	TGCAGCGTCCAGACAGGGAGCCTCGCTTCACCCCTCCACTTT	CSVQTGSLASPLHF
TRBV9	TRBJ1-2	many	NA	TGTGCCAGCGCGTTCCGGTACTCAAGAAAGACCTATGGCTACACCTTC	CASAFRYSRKTYGYTF
TRBV11-2	TRBJ2-1	NA	TRBD1	TGTGCCAGCAGCTTAGACGGGACAGTCTACAATGAGCAGTTCTTC	CASSLDGTVYNEQFF
TRBV7-2	TRBJ2-1	many	TRBD1	TGTGCCAGCGGACCTACAGGGGCACCGTACAATGAGCAGTTCTTC	CASGPTGAPYNEQFF
TRBV3-1	TRBJ2-5	many	NA	TGTGCCAGCAGCGAACTGGTTCCCATTTCTTTCTCTGAGACCCAGTACTTC	CASSELVPISFSETQYF
TRBV20-1	TRBJ2-1	NA	TRBD2	TGCAGTGCTACAGGGACTAGCGGGGAACACTACAATGAGCAGTTCTTT	CSATGTSGEHYNEQFF
TRBV11-2	TRBJ1-2	many	NA	TGTGCCAGCAGCAGTATAGGAACAAGCAGAAAGACCTATGGCTACACCTTC	CASSSIGTSRKTYGYTF
TRBV3-1	TRBJ1-2	many	NA	TGTGCCAGCAGCGTAAGCTACACCCTTCGAAAGACCTATGGCTACACCTTC	CASSVSYTLRKTYGYTF
TRBV2	TRBJ2-3	many	NA	TGTGCCAGCGCCCCTCAACGATTTCGCACAGATACGCAGTATTTT	CASAPQRFRTDTQYF
TRBV19	TRBJ1-5	many	NA	TGTGCCAGTAGTACCAGGGGAAATCAGCCCCAGCATTTT	CASSTRGNQPQHF
TRBV27	TRBJ2-1	NA	TRBD2	TGTGCCAGCAGTTCGTTGGCGGGAGGAGGGTACTACAATGAGCAGTTCTTC	CASSSLAGGGYYNEQFF
TRBV30	TRBJ1-2	many	NA	TGTGCCTGGCATTGCCGGCGTTATAGAAAGACCTATGGCTACACCTTC	CAWHCRRYRKTYGYTF
TRBV5-4	TRBJ1-2	many	NA	TGTGCCAGCAGCTTGGCCGGGACCGAATATGGCTACACCTTC	CASSLAGTEYGYTF
TRBV2	TRBJ2-3	many	TRBD2	TGTGCCAGCAGTGTAATTGATAGGGGGCGGGAGGGCCCTCTCTGTCGTTGTGTCCCAGATACGCAGTATTTT	CASSVIDRGREGPLCRCVPDTQYF
TRBV7-7	TRBJ1-2	many	NA	TGTGCCAGCAGCGACACCGTTAAGTGCCGAAAGACCTATGGCTACACCTTC	CASSDTVKCRKTYGYTF
TRBV30	TRBJ1-2	many	NA	TGTGCCTGGTGGAGACCCTATGGCTACACCTTC	CAWWRPYGYTF
TRBV7-9	TRBJ1-2	many	NA	TGTGCCAGCAGCCGTGGATCATACCATGGAAAGACCTATGGCTACACCTTC	CASSRGSYHGKTYGYTF